This T cell receptor beta chain appears in the sequencing data of a study of OX40 agonist ivuxolimab in advanced cancers. Study findings and constraints: Both blood CD4+ and CD8+ T cells showed clonal growth by week 6 at 0.1 to 3.0 mg/kg.

The protocol was immunoSEQ multiplex PCR, while the TCRdb copy is restricted to in-frame clones and leaves out a portion. Among fewer than 85,000 clones, about 73% were seen once, and the ten largest hold about 5.7%. Worth noting for this clone: Its antigen is unidentified.

Germline CDR1 and CDR2: SGHRS and YFSETQ. The CDR3 is made up of 14 amino acids. Trimming cost V 0 bases and J 5 bases, with 9 bases left between them. This material consisted of CD4+ or CD8+ T cells sorted from blood, taken in a trial of the OX40 agonist ivuxolimab. The origin of this receptor is an adult with an advanced solid tumor such as melanoma, head and neck, liver or kidney cancer. V is TRBV5-1 and J is TRBJ1-5; D is unclear. In DNA form, the CDR3 reads TGCGCCAGCAGCTTGGACGACGGATATCAGCCCCAGCATTTT. This translates into CASSLDDGYQPQHF. Looking up the rest from reference TRBV5-1 and TRBJ1-5 gives the full variable domain: KAGVTQTPRYLIKTRGQQVTLSCSPISGHRSVSWYQQTPGQGLQFLFEYFSETQRNKGNFPGRFSGRQFSNSRSEMNVSTLELGDSALYLCASSLDDGYQPQHFGDGTRLSIL.